Listed here are 10 T cell receptor beta chains from one sample, sequenced in a study of cytomegalovirus exposure and HLA in healthy donors. The primer mix had 60 Vbeta and 13 Jbeta primers. Clones were read by immunoSEQ multiplex PCR, and TCRdb kept only the in-frame ones, dropping some. The repertoire holds 45,000 to 65,000 clones, with about 80% as singletons. Sequencing was performed on PBMCs. Receptors were obtained from a woman between 35 and 50 years old in good health and CMV-seropositive.

This clone was recorded once. The chain combines TRBV30 with TRBJ2-2; a possible D gene is TRBD2 (6 bases). The CDR3 totals 15 residues. The V and J ends lost 3 bases and 0 bases respectively, with 11 bases between them. CDR1 and CDR2 from the germline V gene are GTSNPN and SVGIG (reference sequence). CDR3 region: CAWRRPGANTGELFF. As DNA, the CDR3 is TGTGCCTGGAGGAGACCGGGGGCGAACACCGGGGAGCTGTTTTTT.

This clone came up once. The rearrangement joins TRBV12-5 to TRBJ1-4, with TRBD1 matching over 8 bases. The ends lost 5 bases at V and 5 bases at J; junction bases unmatched: 4. Germline V gene sequence: CDR1 LGHNT, CDR2 FRNRAP. The CDR3 has 14 amino acids. The CDR3 sequence: CASGIRQGNEKLFF. The CDR3 nucleotides read TGTGCTAGTGGTATTAGACAGGGGAATGAAAAACTGTTTTTT.

The V call is TRBV9, the J call TRBJ2-2, with a possible D match to TRBD2 (5 bases). The V end lost 2 bases, the J end lost 8 bases, and 7 bases lay between the germline ends. There are 12 residues in the CDR3. CDR1 is SGDLS and CDR2 is YYNGEE in the germline V gene. DNA of the CDR3: TGTGCCAGCAGCGTCGGGGTGGGGGAGCTGTTTTTT. Protein sequence: CASSVGVGELFF.

This clone showed up just a few times. The chain is built from TRBV7-2 and TRBJ2-1; D uncertain. Germline assignment: CDR1 SGHTA and CDR2 FQGNSA. The V end lost 0 bases, the J end lost 6 bases, and 9 bases lay between the germline ends. The CDR3 totals 14 residues. The CDR3 loop is CASSLARLLNEQFF. In nucleotides, the CDR3 is TGTGCCAGCAGCTTAGCCCGACTGCTCAATGAGCAGTTCTTC.

This chain joins TRBV27 and TRBJ1-2, with TRBD1 matching 8 bases. CDR1 is MNHEY, CDR2 SMNVEV, per germline (reference sequence). V lost 2 bases to trimming and J lost 6 bases; unmatched junction nucleotides: 14. This CDR3 region has 17 residues. The CDR3 is CASSLKGTGPYSDGYTF. CDR3 bases: TGTGCCAGCAGTTTAAAGGGGACAGGTCCCTATTCCGATGGCTACACCTTC.

The genes are TRBV9 and TRBJ2-3; D uncertain. The CDR3 consists of 15 residues. The germline CDR1 and CDR2 sequences are SGDLS and YYNGEE. The V end was cut by 1 base, the J end by 0 bases, with 9 bases between. DNA for the CDR3: TGTGCCAGCAGCGTATCCTCGCAGAGCACAGATACGCAGTATTTT. Protein product: CASSVSSQSTDTQYF.

This clone showed up just a few times. One end of the junction is discordant with germline, which a read error may explain. The V call is TRBV6-1, the J call TRBJ2-2; 8 bases map to TRBD1. The CDR3 spans 17 residues. Germline V gene data show CDR1 as MNHNS and CDR2 as SASEGT. For the CDR3, the DNA is TGTGCCAGCAGTGCCCGGACAGGGTTGGTGAACACGGGGGAGCTGTTTTTT. Translation: CASSARTGLVNTGELFF.

In the case of this clone: This specimen includes other DNA sequences encoding the same CDR3. The V call is TRBV30, the J call TRBJ2-6; no firm D call. The V gene's germline CDR1 is GTSNPN and CDR2 SVGIG (reference sequence). The CDR3 has 14 amino acids. V dropped 2 bases and J dropped 0 bases, with 5 bases sitting between them. CDR3 nucleotides: TGTGCCTGGAGTCCCTACTCTGGGGCCAACGTCCTGACTTTC. Its protein product is CAWSPYSGANVLTF.

This clone came up a few times. The chain recombines TRBV6-1 with TRBJ1-2, with D tentatively TRBD1 (5 bases). Germline V gene sequence: CDR1 MNHNS, CDR2 SASEGT. The CDR3 has 13 residues. V gave up 4 bases and J gave up 9 bases, with 15 bases separating them. The DNA of the CDR3 is TGTGCCAGCAGTGCAGGCGACAGTCTCAGCTACACCTTC. Translation gives CASSAGDSLSYTF.

The rearrangement links TRBV5-4 to TRBJ1-1; no clear D gene. V was shortened by 0 bases and J by 11 bases, with 11 bases between the two germline ends. This CDR3 comprises 12 residues. CDR1 is SGHNT, CDR2 YYREEE, per germline (reference sequence). CDR3 loop: CASSLGAGMAFF. DNA for the CDR3: TGTGCCAGCAGCTTGGGGGCGGGGATGGCTTTCTTT.